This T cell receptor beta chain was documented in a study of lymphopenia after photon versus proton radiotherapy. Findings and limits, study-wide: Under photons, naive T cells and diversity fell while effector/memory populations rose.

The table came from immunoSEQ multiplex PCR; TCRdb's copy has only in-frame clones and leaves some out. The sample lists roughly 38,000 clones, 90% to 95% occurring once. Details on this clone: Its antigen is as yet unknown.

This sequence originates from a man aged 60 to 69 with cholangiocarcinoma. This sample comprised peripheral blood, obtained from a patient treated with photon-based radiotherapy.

The CDR3 is CASSLRDYPYNEQFF. In nucleotides, the CDR3 is TGTGCCAGCAGCCTCCGGGACTATCCCTACAATGAGCAGTTCTTC. The chain couples TRBV9 to TRBJ2-1; 7 bases line up with TRBD2. The germline V gene encodes CDR1 SGDLS and CDR2 YYNGEE. The V and J ends lost 4 bases and 2 bases, in that order; junction bases with no gene match: 6. This CDR3 has 15 residues.